This TCR beta chain was captured by sequencing in a study of tumor-infiltrating lymphocytes in localized non-small cell lung cancer. This table comes from immunoSEQ multiplex PCR, and its TCRdb copy is limited to in-frame clones, with some not included. The top ten hold over 6% of the sample, which has about 23,000 clones, 73% seen once. Findings and caveats of the study: T-cell fraction did not differ between immunotypes IM1 and IM2. Recurrence-free survival showed no association with tumor T-cell fraction.

About this clone itself: Its cognate antigen is unknown.

Sequencing was carried out using lung tumor tissue. This TCR derives from a human donor with non-small cell lung cancer.

The CDR3 DNA reads as TGTGCCAGCAATCAACAGGGGGCTAGTGGCTACACCTTC. It specifies CASNQQGASGYTF. This chain links TRBV14 with TRBJ1-2, with 9 positions matching TRBD1. Germline V lookup: CDR1 SGHDN, CDR2 FVKESK. The CDR3 sequence is 13 residues long. The trim removed 7 bases at V and 7 bases at J, leaving 7 bases unmatched.